There are many counts of the clone carrying this TCR beta chain. The antigen is undetermined. Sequencing runs each yielded over 180 million TCR-beta sequences from 15-18 subjects. MiXCR, run by TCRdb on the 5' RACE reads, gives a single entry per CDR3 protein. The table includes 80,000 to 95,000 distinct CDR3 sequences, approximately 3.5% detected once. The data belong to a study of neurological immune-mediated disorders. Notes on the study in general: Phylogenetic grouping assigned the repertoires of 18 of 34 multiple sclerosis patients to a single cluster of related CDR3 sequences. This cluster may be a repertoire-level signature.

Unsorted libraries were prepared from 2 million PBMCs held at -80 C. J lost 3 bases, V lost 5 bases, and 2 bases had no gene match. There are 14 residues in the CDR3. Germline V gene lookup returns CDR1 DFQATT and CDR2 SNEGSKA (reference sequence). This receptor was identified in a woman in her 50s with multiple sclerosis. The sequenced sample consisted of PBMCs. The rearrangement uses TRBV20-1 and TRBJ1-3, with 12 bases lining up with TRBD1. CDR3 in amino acids: CSAGDRGLGNTIYF. The CDR3 region has the DNA TGCAGTGCTGGGGACAGGGGGCTTGGAAACACCATATATTTT.